These 19 T cell receptor beta chains originate from one sample sequenced in a study of blood T cell repertoires in COVID-19. The table came from immunoSEQ multiplex PCR; TCRdb's copy has only in-frame clones and leaves some out. The sample includes roughly 60,000 clones, around four fifths of them seen just once. Sequenced input: peripheral blood. All receptors come from a man older than 75 with acute or convalescent COVID-19.

DNA of the CDR3: TGTGCCAGCAGCCCCGGGACTCCTAGCTCCTACGAGCAGTACTTC. Encoded protein: CASSPGTPSSYEQYF. This chain uses TRBV13 with TRBJ2-7; D perhaps matches TRBD2 (6 bases). The germline V gene encodes CDR1 PRHDT and CDR2 FYEKMQ (reference sequence). Deletions cut 5 bases from V and 0 bases from J, with 14 bases between. This CDR3 has 15 amino acids.

V and J are TRBV7-8 and TRBJ2-3; 8 nucleotides agree with TRBD1. The germline V gene has CDR1 SGHVS and CDR2 FQNEAQ. This CDR3 comprises 16 residues. Losses at the gene ends were 1 base for V and 2 bases for J; bases not matched to a gene: 5. CDR3 nucleotides: TGTGCCAGCAGCTTAGTGAGACAGGGGCCCACAGATACGCAGTATTTT. Translated: CASSLVRQGPTDTQYF.

The CDR3: CASSLDPSRGTQYF. CDR3 DNA sequence: TGTGCCAGCAGCTTGGACCCTAGCCGGGGTACGCAGTATTTT. V gene TRBV5-4 combines with J gene TRBJ2-3; TRBD2 is a possible D gene (5 bases). The CDR3 length is 14 residues. Deletions cut 0 bases from V and 8 bases from J, with 13 bases between. Germline CDR1 and CDR2: SGHNT and YYREEE (reference sequence).

This clone was detected only a few times. This chain uses TRBV5-1 with TRBJ2-3, with D possibly matching TRBD2 (5 bases). CDR3 length equals 15 residues. V was shortened by 1 base and J by 5 bases, with 14 bases between the two germline ends. The germline gives CDR1 SGHRS, CDR2 YFSETQ. Here the CDR3 reads CASSLSGVLLDTQYF. The CDR3 DNA follows: TGCGCCAGCAGCTTGTCCGGGGTCCTTCTAGATACGCAGTATTTT.

This clone was counted a few times. The chain links TRBV7-2 to TRBJ1-1; 9 bases fit TRBD1. CDR1 and CDR2 (germline): SGHTA, FQGNSA. CDR3 length: 14 residues. J was trimmed by 5 bases and V by 5 bases; bases with no gene match: 6. DNA of the CDR3: TGTGCCAGCAGCCCCAACAGGGGGCAAACTGAAGCTTTCTTT. It codes for CASSPNRGQTEAFF.

The chain links TRBV20-1 to TRBJ2-7; D not resolved. Germline V lookup: CDR1 DFQATT, CDR2 SNEGSKA (reference sequence). The CDR3 runs 11 residues. With 6 bases removed from V and 4 bases from J, the gap between germline ends came to 10 bases. DNA for the CDR3: TGCAGTGCGTGGAGTGGGTACGAGCAGTACTTC. Its protein product is CSAWSGYEQYF.

The chain uses TRBV4-1 and TRBJ1-1, with D unclear. Germline-derived CDR1 and CDR2 are MGHRA and YSYEKL. The CDR3 consists of 15 residues. The V end was cut by 6 bases, the J end by 7 bases, with 21 bases between. The CDR3 DNA follows: TGCGCCAGCAGTGCCCTAACCACGGCCGGCGGTGAAGCTTTCTTT. It is translated as CASSALTTAGGEAFF.

The gene calls are TRBV11-3 and TRBJ2-2; 7 positions agree with TRBD1. Germline CDR1 reads SGHNT; CDR2 reads YENEEA. CDR3 size: 16 residues. The junction had 1 base not matched to a gene; V was cut back by 0 bases and J by 0 bases. CDR3 protein: CASSLEDRSNTGELFF. DNA of the CDR3: TGTGCCAGCAGCTTAGAGGACAGGTCGAACACCGGGGAGCTGTTTTTT.

V gene TRBV19 combines with J gene TRBJ2-2, with 9 bases matching TRBD1. V dropped 6 bases and J dropped 7; count of bases not matched to a gene: 9. There are 15 residues in the CDR3. The germline V gene encodes CDR1 LNHDA and CDR2 SQIVND (reference sequence). The CDR3, as DNA: TGTGCCAGTAGCCTCCCAGGGACAGGGAGCGGGGAGCTGTTTTTT. It specifies CASSLPGTGSGELFF. The complete variable domain, with remaining parts taken from reference TRBV19 and TRBJ2-2, reads DGGITQSPKYLFRKEGQNVTLSCEQNLNHDAMYWYRQDPGQGLRLIYYSQIVNDFQKGDIAEGYSVSREKKESFPLTVTSAQKNPTAFYLCASSLPGTGSGELFFGEGSRLTVL.

The chain carries TRBV19 and TRBJ2-7, with 10 bases identical to TRBD1. With V trimmed by 3 bases and J by 2 bases, 10 bases remained unmatched. CDR1 LNHDA and CDR2 SQIVND come from the germline V gene (reference sequence). The CDR3 extends over 17 amino acids. The CDR3 sequence: CASSIWTGGRMTYEQYF. Written as DNA, the CDR3 is TGTGCCAGTAGTATTTGGACAGGGGGTAGAATGACCTACGAGCAGTACTTC.

The chain joins TRBV13 to TRBJ1-4; 7 nucleotides agree with TRBD1. The CDR3 runs to 16 residues. The V gene end was trimmed by 4 bases and the J gene end by 7 bases; junction bases not matched to a gene: 12. The germline CDR1 and CDR2 sequences are PRHDT and FYEKMQ (reference sequence). CDR3 DNA: TGTGCCAGCAGCTCGGGTACAGGGGTTAGGAGTGAAAAACTGTTTTTT. Its protein product is CASSSGTGVRSEKLFF.

This clone was recorded once. This chain uses TRBV18 with TRBJ1-1, with D possibly being TRBD1 (5 bases). The CDR3 contains 15 residues. Trimming removed 7 bases at V and 1 base at J, with 16 bases between. The germline CDR1 and CDR2 sequences are KGHSH and LQKENI. Written as DNA, the CDR3 is TGTGCCAGCTTCCCTAGACAGTCTCCGAACACTGAAGCTTTCTTT. It specifies CASFPRQSPNTEAFF.

This clone was seen a few times. The CDR3 loop reads CASSMGQISYEQYF. The CDR3 DNA reads as TGTGCCAGCTCAATGGGACAGATCTCCTACGAGCAGTACTTC. This rearrangement joins TRBV18 to TRBJ2-7, with 7 bases matching TRBD1. Looked up from germline, CDR1 is KGHSH and CDR2 is LQKENI. The junction had 4 bases not matched to a gene; V was cut back by 5 bases and J by 0 bases. This CDR3 comprises 14 residues.

The rearrangement joins TRBV11-1 to TRBJ1-1; D remains unclear. Germline CDR1 SGHAT, CDR2 FQDESV (reference sequence). With 2 bases removed from V and 1 base from J, the gap between germline ends came to 5 bases. There are 13 residues in the CDR3. Here the CDR3 DNA reads TGTGCCAGCAGCTTATCAGAGAACACTGAAGCTTTCTTT. Amino acids: CASSLSENTEAFF.

The chain carries TRBV7-9 and TRBJ1-5, with a weak D call TRBD1 (5 bases). The CDR3 spans 12 residues. V was cut by 5 bases and J by 5 bases, with 7 bases left in between. CDR1 and CDR2 (germline): SEHNR, FQNEAQ (reference sequence). The DNA for the CDR3 is TGTGCCAGCAGCGACAGCTATCAGCCCCAGCATTTT. It codes for CASSDSYQPQHF.

The chain recombines TRBV21-1 with TRBJ1-5. TRBV21-1 is a recognized pseudogene. The CDR3 runs to 17 residues. The CDR3 spells CASSTFEVGGPTQPQHF. The DNA for the CDR3 is TGTGCCAGCAGCACCTTCGAGGTCGGGGGGCCGACTCAGCCCCAGCATTTT.

The chain uses TRBV5-6 and TRBJ1-1, with D possibly TRBD1 on 5 matching bases. Looked up from germline, CDR1 is SGHDT and CDR2 is YYEEEE. Trimming shortened V by 2 bases and J by 5 bases, and 13 bases separated the two germline ends. CDR3 size: 14 residues. CDR3 DNA sequence: TGTGCCAGCAGCTTCGGGCAGGGAAATACTGAAGCTTTCTTT. Its translation: CASSFGQGNTEAFF.

For the CDR3, the DNA is TGTGCCAGCTCACCTCAACAGGGGATGGGCAATCAGCCCCAGCATTTT. Translation gives CASSPQQGMGNQPQHF. The chain combines TRBV18 with TRBJ1-5; 7 bases align to TRBD1. Germline-derived CDR1 and CDR2 are KGHSH and LQKENI. The ends lost 3 bases at V and 2 bases at J; junction bases unmatched: 7. The CDR3 extends over 16 amino acids.

The chain links TRBV11-2 to TRBJ1-2, with D perhaps matching TRBD1 (6 bases). Trimming stripped 5 bases from V and 4 bases from J, with 20 bases between. CDR1 and CDR2 from the germline V gene are SGHAT and FQNNGV. The CDR3 contains 16 residues. CDR3 nucleotide sequence: TGTGCCAGCAGCCCAATGGACAGCCGAATCACCTATGGCTACACCTTC. Protein: CASSPMDSRITYGYTF.